These 2 T cell receptor beta chains share one sample of origin, sequenced in a study of T cell changes during pregnancy in multiple sclerosis (dated by TCRdb to between 2019 and 2020). Library construction relied on the immunoSEQ multiplex PCR assay. Imported from immuneACCESS, the table was reduced by TCRdb to in-frame sequences with V and J called. These copies leave out some clones; in studies compared against another copy, an unresolved V gene accounts for under half, and the cause of the remainder is not known. For this sample the table gives 90,000 to 120,000 clones, of which approximately 90% were detected only once. The ten most abundant clones make up 1% to 1.5% of the sample. Specimen: peripheral blood, collected in the second trimester of pregnancy. The origin of the receptors is a female donor with multiple sclerosis, enrolled in a pregnancy study.

This chain links TRBV6-1 with TRBJ1-6; TRBD1 matches at 8 bases. CDR1 is MNHNS, CDR2 SASEGT, per germline. V shed 6 bases and J 10 bases; nucleotides not matched to a gene: 11. The CDR3 totals 15 residues. The DNA of the CDR3 is TGTGCCAGCAGGACCGGGACAGGAAGCAAATCACCCCTCCACTTT. Translated: CASRTGTGSKSPLHF.

This clone was detected once. The gene calls are TRBV6-1 and TRBJ2-7, with 9 bases that match TRBD1. Unmatched junction bases numbered 21, after V lost 3 bases and J lost 6 bases. The germline V gene encodes CDR1 MNHNS and CDR2 SASEGT. The CDR3 sequence is 19 residues long. The CDR3 DNA reads TGTGCCAGCAGTGACGCGGACAGGGGAAGGTCCCTTCGCCGGCTCGAGCAGTACTTC. Its translation: CASSDADRGRSLRRLEQYF.